The 8 T cell receptor beta chains presented below share a single source sample, sequenced in a study of T cells in Graves' hyperthyroidism and ophthalmopathy. It was RNA transcripts that yielded the amplified TCR beta CDR3 regions. TCR CDR3 regions were first amplified by RT-PCR with HTBI primers. MiXCR, run by TCRdb on the multiplex PCR reads, gives a single entry per CDR3 protein. The profile shows under 450,000 distinct CDR3 sequences, around 14% of them singletons. Sequenced sample: blood. These TCRs come from a woman between 18 and 30 years old with Graves' hyperthyroidism.

The sample holds many counts of this clonotype. The chain combines TRBV20-1 with TRBJ2-7; D not resolved. CDR3 length: 13 residues. With 3 bases removed from V and 0 bases from J, the gap between germline ends came to 9 bases. CDR1 is DFQATT and CDR2 is SNEGSKA in the germline V gene (reference sequence). CDR3 in amino acids: CSARETVSYEQYF. CDR3 sequence (DNA): TGCAGTGCTAGGGAGACCGTCTCCTACGAGCAGTACTTC.

This clonotype appeared many times. The chain joins TRBV9 to TRBJ1-1; the D is unclear. The length of the CDR3 is 14 residues. The germline V gene has CDR1 SGDLS and CDR2 YYNGEE. Trimming cost V 3 bases and J 1 base, with 10 bases left between them. The CDR3, as DNA: TGTGCCAGCAGCGCAAAGTGGGGGAACACTGAAGCTTTCTTT. Translating it yields CASSAKWGNTEAFF.

This clonotype was seen at least ten times. The gene calls are TRBV6-1 and TRBJ1-2; 10 bases line up with TRBD1. Unmatched junction bases numbered 7, after V lost 10 bases and J lost 2 bases. This CDR3 has 14 residues. CDR1 MNHNS and CDR2 SASEGT come from the germline V gene. The CDR3 loop is CATRGTGANYGYTF. In DNA, the CDR3 is TGTGCCACCCGAGGGACAGGGGCGAACTATGGCTACACCTTC.

There are many counts of this clonotype. This chain joins TRBV6-1 and TRBJ1-5; D is perhaps TRBD1 (5 bases). CDR1 is MNHNS and CDR2 is SASEGT in the germline V gene. V dropped 5 bases and J dropped 3 bases, with 23 bases sitting between them. The CDR3 contains 18 residues. CDR3 sequence: CASSKGVRDLPYNQPQHF. In nucleotides, the CDR3 is TGTGCCAGCAGTAAAGGGGTTCGGGACCTACCATACAATCAGCCCCAGCATTTT.

This clonotype was detected ten times or more. The chain couples TRBV18 to TRBJ2-1; D gene uncertain. The V end lost 2 bases, the J end lost 1 base, and 6 bases lay between the germline ends. The CDR3 is made up of 14 amino acids. In germline, CDR1 is KGHSH, CDR2 LQKENI. CDR3 nucleotide sequence: TGTGCCAGCTCACCAATGGAGTCCTACAATGAGCAGTTCTTC. Translated, it gives CASSPMESYNEQFF. Full variable domain (missing parts from reference TRBV18 and TRBJ2-1): NAGVMQNPRHLVRRRGQEARLRCSPMKGHSHVYWYRQLPEEGLKFMVYLQKENIIDESGMPKERFSAEFPKEGPSILRIQQVVRGDSAAYFCASSPMESYNEQFFGPGTRLTVL.

The sample holds many counts of this clonotype. The CDR3 is CASSLLAGGSSDTQYF. The CDR3 DNA reads as TGTGCCAGCAGCCTACTAGCGGGGGGGAGTTCAGATACGCAGTATTTT. The genes are TRBV6-1 and TRBJ2-3; 13 bases are a match to TRBD2. The germline V gene encodes CDR1 MNHNS and CDR2 SASEGT. The CDR3 runs 16 residues. V gave up 6 bases and J gave up 4 bases; unmatched junction bases: 7.

This clonotype was detected once. The rearrangement links TRBV19 to TRBJ1-2; possibly TRBD1 for D (6 bases). V lost 8 bases and J lost 2, with 12 bases in between. CDR1 and CDR2 (germline): LNHDA, SQIVND (reference sequence). CDR3 length: 13 residues. CDR3: CASSYRVNYGYTF. The CDR3 DNA sequence: TGTGCCAGTTCATACAGGGTGAACTATGGCTACACCTTC.

The chain is built from TRBV12-5 and TRBJ2-5; D gene ambiguous. V was clipped by 5 bases and J by 5 bases, with 12 bases between them. The germline gives CDR1 LGHNT, CDR2 FRNRAP. This CDR3 spans 13 amino acids. The CDR3 bases are TGTGCTAGTGGTCCCGGCGAAACGGAGACCCAGTACTTC. This gives the protein CASGPGETETQYF.